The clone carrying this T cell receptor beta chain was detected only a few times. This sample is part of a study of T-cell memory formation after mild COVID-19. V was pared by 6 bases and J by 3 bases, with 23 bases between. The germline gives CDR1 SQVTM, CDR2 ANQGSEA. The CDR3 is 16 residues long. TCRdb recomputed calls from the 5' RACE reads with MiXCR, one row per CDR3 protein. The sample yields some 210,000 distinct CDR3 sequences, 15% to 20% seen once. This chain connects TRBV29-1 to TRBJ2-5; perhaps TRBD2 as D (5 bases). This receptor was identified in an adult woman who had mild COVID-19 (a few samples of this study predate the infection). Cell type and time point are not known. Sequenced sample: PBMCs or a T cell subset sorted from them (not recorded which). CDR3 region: CSVARGEVVGKETQYF. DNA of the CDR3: TGCAGCGTCGCCCGAGGCGAGGTCGTCGGGAAAGAGACCCAGTACTTC.